Below, 30 T cell receptor beta chains from the same sample are listed, as sequenced in a study of control samples from healthy donors and cancer patients. Assay: immunoSEQ multiplex PCR; the TCRdb copy retains only in-frame clones and omits some. The table lists some 200,000 clones, roughly 91% of them singletons. The sequenced sample was blood. These receptors all come from a woman in her 30s in good health.

V usage is TRBV4-1 and J usage is TRBJ1-2; a possible D gene is TRBD1 (6 bases). The V gene's germline CDR1 is MGHRA and CDR2 YSYEKL. Deletions cut 3 bases from V and 4 bases from J, with 6 bases between. The CDR3 totals 12 residues. CDR3 DNA sequence: TGCGCCAGCAGCCAGACAGGCTATGGCTACACCTTC. Translated, it gives CASSQTGYGYTF.

Details on this clone: Other DNA variants within this sample encode the same CDR3. The chain links TRBV29-1 to TRBJ2-1; 10 positions match TRBD2. Germline V gene lookup returns CDR1 SQVTM and CDR2 ANQGSEA. There are 13 residues in the CDR3. With 4 bases clipped from V and 4 bases from J, the junction kept 1 base outside the gene matches. CDR3 coding DNA: TGCAGCGTTGGGACTAGCGGATACAATGAGCAGTTCTTC. This translates into CSVGTSGYNEQFF.

V and J are TRBV4-1 and TRBJ1-4, with 8 positions matching TRBD1. After removal of 1 base from V and 3 bases from J, the junction contained 7 bases not matched to a gene. This CDR3 is built from 17 residues. CDR1 MGHRA and CDR2 YSYEKL come from the germline V gene. The CDR3 loop reads CASSQAGTGLSNEKLFF. CDR3 nucleotide sequence: TGCGCCAGCAGCCAAGCCGGGACAGGTTTGTCTAATGAAAAACTGTTTTTT.

This chain links TRBV28 with TRBJ1-6; D ambiguous. The germline V gene encodes CDR1 MDHEN and CDR2 SYDVKM. V lost 4 bases, J lost 9 bases, and 7 bases lay in between. This CDR3 comprises 12 residues. In nucleotides, the CDR3 is TGTGCCAGCAGTTGGCCGGGTTCACCCCTCCACTTT. As protein: CASSWPGSPLHF.

The rearrangement joins TRBV11-2 to TRBJ1-5; possible D gene TRBD1, 6 bases. V was shortened by 5 bases and J by 5 bases, with 10 bases between the two germline ends. CDR3 size: 13 residues. Per the germline V gene, CDR1 is SGHAT and CDR2 is FQNNGV. The CDR3 region is CASSAQGYQPQHF. The CDR3 DNA reads TGTGCCAGCAGCGCACAGGGATATCAGCCCCAGCATTTT.

The chain employs TRBV6-2 or TRBV6-3 and TRBJ1-1; D might be TRBD1 (5 bases). The CDR3 runs to 14 residues. The germline CDR1 and CDR2 sequences are MNHEY and SVGEGT. Trimming removed 4 bases at V and 7 bases at J, with 16 bases between. The CDR3 DNA reads TGTGCCAGCAGTTTAAAAGGGGAGTCGGGTGAAGCTTTCTTT. Protein product: CASSLKGESGEAFF.

The chain couples TRBV7-2 to TRBJ2-7; TRBD1 matches at 9 bases. In germline, CDR1 is SGHTA, CDR2 FQGNSA. The V and J ends lost 2 bases and 5 bases, in that order; junction bases with no gene match: 7. The CDR3 contains 15 residues. This CDR3 reads CASSLNRDRVHEQYF. As DNA, the CDR3 is TGTGCCAGCAGCTTAAACCGGGACAGGGTACACGAGCAGTACTTC.

The J gene is TRBJ1-2, the V gene TRBV18; D possibly corresponds to TRBD1 (6 bases). Trimming shortened V by 2 bases and J by 5 bases, and 21 bases separated the two germline ends. CDR1 KGHSH and CDR2 LQKENI come from the germline V gene. The CDR3 runs to 17 residues. CDR3 nucleotide sequence: TGTGCCAGCTCACCAACCGAATCAGGGGTCCTACCGTATGGCTACACCTTC. Its protein is CASSPTESGVLPYGYTF.

This clone was seen more than once but under ten times. The rearrangement joins TRBV11-2 to TRBJ1-6; TRBD1 matches 8 bases. Germline V lookup: CDR1 SGHAT, CDR2 FQNNGV. J lost 6 bases, V lost 6 bases, and 4 bases had no gene match. This CDR3 contains 14 residues. The CDR3 protein is CASSPGGRNSPLHF. The CDR3 nucleotides read TGTGCCAGCAGTCCAGGGGGCCGTAATTCACCCCTCCACTTT.

The rearrangement uses TRBV24-1 and TRBJ2-2; D is unclear. CDR1 and CDR2 from the germline V gene are KGHDR and SFDVKD. Trimming stripped 7 bases from V and 0 bases from J, with 5 bases between. This CDR3 contains 13 residues. The CDR3 region is CATRGTNTGELFF. The CDR3, as DNA: TGTGCCACCAGGGGTACGAACACCGGGGAGCTGTTTTTT.

The V call is TRBV11-1, the J call TRBJ2-5, with a weak D call TRBD1 (5 bases). The CDR3 is 12 residues long. Per germline, CDR1 SGHAT and CDR2 FQDESV (reference sequence). V shed 6 bases and J shed 4 bases, with 9 bases lying between them. CDR3 protein: CASSRQLETQYF. Written as DNA, the CDR3 is TGTGCCAGCAGTCGACAGTTAGAGACCCAGTACTTC. Supplemented by reference TRBV11-1 and TRBJ2-5, the full variable domain reads EAEVAQSPRYKITEKSQAVAFWCDPISGHATLYWYRQILGQGPELLVQFQDESVVDDSQLPKDRFSAERLKGVDSTLKIQPAELGDSAMYLCASSRQLETQYFGPGTRLLVL.

The gene calls are TRBV5-1 and TRBJ1-5; TRBD1 might be the D (5 bases). The CDR3 extends over 15 amino acids. CDR1 SGHRS and CDR2 YFSETQ come from the germline V gene. Trimming left V 4 bases short and J 0 bases short, with 11 bases between. The CDR3: CASSTGTSSNQPQHF. DNA for the CDR3: TGCGCCAGCAGCACCGGGACCTCTAGCAATCAGCCCCAGCATTTT.

The chain links TRBV29-1 to TRBJ2-3; D might be TRBD1 (6 bases). Deletions cut 5 bases from V and 0 bases from J, with 12 bases between. CDR3 length: 14 residues. The V gene's germline CDR1 is SQVTM and CDR2 ANQGSEA. CDR3 bases: TGCAGCGTTCAGGGGCCTACTAGCACAGATACGCAGTATTTT. Translating gives CSVQGPTSTDTQYF.

The chain combines TRBV19 with TRBJ2-5; no firm D call. The germline V and J ends were trimmed by 3 bases and 1 base, with 6 bases remaining between them. The CDR3 contains 13 residues. CDR1 is LNHDA, CDR2 SQIVND, per germline (reference sequence). CDR3 residues: CASSIWVQETQYF. The CDR3, as DNA: TGTGCCAGTAGTATTTGGGTCCAAGAGACCCAGTACTTC.

The chain links TRBV6-5 to TRBJ2-7; TRBD1 aligns across 7 bases. J gave up 4 bases and V 6 bases, and 6 bases lay outside the gene matches. Germline V lookup: CDR1 MNHEY, CDR2 SVGAGI. This CDR3 is built from 13 residues. CDR3 nucleotides: TGTGCCAGCAGCCGGGGACAGAAGTACGAGCAGTACTTC. Translating gives CASSRGQKYEQYF.

CDR3 loop: CASSLVGGLTEAFF. For the CDR3, the DNA is TGTGCCAGCAGCTTAGTCGGCGGGCTCACTGAAGCTTTCTTT. J is TRBJ1-1 and V is TRBV7-9; D gene unclear. Trimming removed 1 base at V and 4 bases at J, with 10 bases between. The CDR3 is 14 amino acids. The germline gives CDR1 SEHNR, CDR2 FQNEAQ (reference sequence). Full variable domain (rest looked up from reference TRBV7-9 and TRBJ1-1): DTGVSQNPRHKITKRGQNVTFRCDPISEHNRLYWYRQTLGQGPEFLTYFQNEAQLEKSRLLSDRFSAERPKGSFSTLEIQRTEQGDSAMYLCASSLVGGLTEAFFGQGTRLTVV.

This chain connects TRBV28 to TRBJ2-3, with 9 nucleotides matching TRBD2. Trimming took 3 bases from V and 2 from J; bases not matched to a gene: 3. This CDR3 has 15 residues. From germline, CDR1 is MDHEN and CDR2 SYDVKM. CDR3 residues: CASSFLAGNTDTQYF. CDR3 sequence (DNA): TGTGCCAGCAGTTTCCTAGCGGGAAACACAGATACGCAGTATTTT.

This chain connects TRBV15 to TRBJ2-1; TRBD1 matches at 7 bases. There are 14 residues in the CDR3. Germline CDR1 LNHNV, CDR2 YYDKDF (reference sequence). Germline trimming cut 1 base from V and 3 bases from J; bases unmatched to any gene: 0. CDR3 protein: CATSRGQGYNEQFF. The CDR3 region has the DNA TGTGCCACCAGCAGAGGACAGGGCTACAATGAGCAGTTCTTC.

The V gene is TRBV27, the J gene TRBJ1-6; 7 nucleotides agree with TRBD1. The trim removed 5 bases at V and 7 bases at J, leaving 11 bases unmatched. The CDR3 extends over 16 amino acids. Germline V gene data show CDR1 as MNHEY and CDR2 as SMNVEV (reference sequence). The CDR3 DNA sequence: TGTGCCAGCAGTCCAAGGCCGTCAGGGGGGAATTCACCCCTCCACTTT. This gives the protein CASSPRPSGGNSPLHF.

The gene calls are TRBV6-2 or TRBV6-3 and TRBJ2-3; 7 bases match TRBD2. CDR1 is MNHEY and CDR2 is SVGEGT in the germline V gene. The CDR3 extends over 14 amino acids. With 2 bases clipped from V and 2 bases from J, the junction kept 1 base outside the gene matches. The CDR3 region has the DNA TGTGCCAGCAGTTACGGGAGGGCCACAGATACGCAGTATTTT. Protein product: CASSYGRATDTQYF.

The chain combines TRBV6-5 with TRBJ2-5; 7 bases fit TRBD2. CDR3 length equals 14 residues. V was pared by 7 bases and J by 1 base, with 6 bases of the junction left unmatched. CDR1 and CDR2 (germline): MNHEY, SVGAGI. The CDR3 reads CASIRGGPQETQYF. CDR3 sequence (DNA): TGTGCCAGCATCCGCGGGGGACCCCAAGAGACCCAGTACTTC.

J is TRBJ1-4 and V is TRBV19; tentative D call: TRBD1 (6 bases). Germline CDR1 is LNHDA and CDR2 is SQIVND (reference sequence). This CDR3 spans 16 amino acids. Trimming left V 3 bases short and J 0 bases short, with 11 bases between. CDR3 nucleotide sequence: TGTGCCAGTAGTATCCGGCAGGGGACAACTAATGAAAAACTGTTTTTT. Residues: CASSIRQGTTNEKLFF.

J is TRBJ2-7 and V is TRBV11-2; D is undetermined. Trimming cost V 3 bases and J 0 bases, with 3 bases left between them. Per germline, CDR1 SGHAT and CDR2 FQNNGV. The CDR3 has 12 residues. CDR3: CASSLSSYEQYF. DNA for the CDR3: TGTGCCAGCAGCTTGAGCTCCTACGAGCAGTACTTC.

The chain employs TRBV7-2 and TRBJ2-7, with a tentative D call TRBD1 (6 bases). Between the trimmed V and J ends, which lost 2 bases and 0 bases, there was a span of 8 bases. This CDR3 spans 14 amino acids. CDR1 is SGHTA and CDR2 is FQGNSA in the germline V gene. CDR3 protein: CASSLWDNSYEQYF. The CDR3 DNA is TGTGCCAGCAGCTTATGGGACAACTCCTACGAGCAGTACTTC.

The rearrangement joins TRBV9 to TRBJ2-7; 8 nucleotides align to TRBD1. The CDR3 extends over 12 amino acids. Germline lookup yields CDR1 SGDLS and CDR2 YYNGEE. The J segment lost 7 bases and the V segment lost 3 bases, leaving 3 bases of the junction unmatched. The CDR3 DNA reads TGTGCCAGCAGCGGCAGGGGGCATGAGCAGTACTTC. Encoded protein: CASSGRGHEQYF.

This clone was detected once. The genes are TRBV18 and TRBJ1-2; 8 bases map to TRBD1. Germline trimming cut 0 bases from V and 6 bases from J; bases unmatched to any gene: 6. Per the germline V gene, CDR1 is KGHSH and CDR2 is LQKENI. The CDR3 length is 15 residues. CDR3 nucleotide sequence: TGTGCCAGCTCACCACCCGGACAGGGCCTCCATGGCTACACCTTC. Amino acids: CASSPPGQGLHGYTF.

As regards this clone: The same CDR3 can be traced to other DNA sequences in this sample. The chain is built from TRBV4-2 and TRBJ1-1, with a tentative D call TRBD1 (6 bases). The CDR3 is 14 residues long. CDR1 LGHNA and CDR2 YNFKEQ come from the germline V gene. Between the trimmed V and J ends, which lost 1 base and 1 base, there was a span of 7 bases. The CDR3 sequence is CASSQGQENTEAFF. As DNA, the CDR3 is TGTGCCAGCAGCCAAGGACAGGAGAACACTGAAGCTTTCTTT.

V and J are TRBV6-5 and TRBJ2-1, with unresolved D. Trimming cost V 4 bases and J 6 bases, with 13 bases left between them. From germline, CDR1 is MNHEY and CDR2 SVGAGI. This CDR3 comprises 14 residues. In DNA, the CDR3 is TGTGCCAGCAGTTCCCCCGCAGGAGCCAATGAGCAGTTCTTC. This sequence encodes CASSSPAGANEQFF.

This sequence joins TRBV7-8 and TRBJ1-1; weak D call: TRBD1 (5 bases). This CDR3 is 12 amino acids long. The germline V and J ends were trimmed by 5 bases and 11 bases, with 15 bases remaining between them. The germline V gene encodes CDR1 SGHVS and CDR2 FQNEAQ. The CDR3 loop is CASSGGAMWAFF. CDR3 nucleotides: TGTGCCAGCAGCGGAGGGGCTATGTGGGCTTTCTTT.

This clone was recorded a few times. CDR3 coding DNA: TGTGCCAGCAGCTTAGCCGTCCGAAGCTCTGGAAACACCATATATTTT. This translates into CASSLAVRSSGNTIYF. This chain joins TRBV7-2 and TRBJ1-3; D gene uncertain. Looked up from germline, CDR1 is SGHTA and CDR2 is FQGNSA. This CDR3 comprises 16 residues. The germline V and J ends were trimmed by 0 bases and 0 bases, with 9 bases remaining between them.